These 9 T cell receptor beta chains originate from one sample sequenced in a study of cytomegalovirus exposure and HLA in healthy donors. The PCR made use of 60 Vbeta and 13 Jbeta primers. Measured with immunoSEQ multiplex PCR; TCRdb has only the in-frame clones, and not every one. The top ten clones hold around 2% of a sample with under 200,000 clones, 81% of them seen once. Input material: PBMCs. These TCRs come from a woman aged 18-29 years in good health and CMV-seropositive.

J is TRBJ2-1 and V is TRBV6-4; 8 bases agree with TRBD2. This CDR3 spans 17 amino acids. V gave up 0 bases and J gave up 5 bases; unmatched junction bases: 9. Germline V gene data show CDR1 as MRHNA and CDR2 as SNTAGT. The CDR3 loop reads CASSDSSRGGRDNEQFF. The CDR3 region has the DNA TGTGCCAGCAGTGACTCGAGCCGGGGGGGCCGGGACAATGAGCAGTTCTTC.

The chain couples TRBV30 to TRBJ1-4, with TRBD1 matching over 7 bases. Germline V gene sequence: CDR1 GTSNPN, CDR2 SVGIG (reference sequence). The CDR3 contains 15 residues. Trimming took 1 base from V and 7 from J; bases not matched to a gene: 9. CDR3 coding DNA: TGTGCCTGGAGTGGCACAGGGGTTCTGGGTGAAAAACTGTTTTTT. Protein sequence: CAWSGTGVLGEKLFF.

The chain has TRBV6-5 and TRBJ2-3; the match to TRBD1 covers 10 bases. The J segment lost 4 bases and the V segment lost 5 bases, leaving 6 bases of the junction unmatched. CDR1 and CDR2 (germline): MNHEY, SVGAGI. The CDR3 covers 15 residues. The CDR3 is CASSQDRGRPDTQYF. The DNA for the CDR3 is TGTGCCAGCAGTCAAGACAGGGGGCGCCCAGATACGCAGTATTTT.

The chain is built from TRBV6-1 and TRBJ2-7; 7 bases are a match to TRBD1. Per the germline V gene, CDR1 is MNHNS and CDR2 is SASEGT. The CDR3 has 14 residues. The V gene end was trimmed by 3 bases and the J gene end by 3 bases; junction bases not matched to a gene: 5. The CDR3, as DNA: TGTGCCAGCAGTGACTCGGACAGGAGCTACGAGCAGTACGTC. It codes for CASSDSDRSYEQYV.

The chain couples TRBV19 to TRBJ1-2, with 12 bases matching TRBD1. J lost 4 bases, V lost 8 bases, and 8 bases had no gene match. The length of the CDR3 is 15 residues. Germline V gives CDR1 LNHDA, CDR2 SQIVND (reference sequence). In DNA form, the CDR3 reads TGTGCCAGTTTCGGGACAGGGGGCGCGTTCTATGGCTACACCTTC. It is translated as CASFGTGGAFYGYTF.

The chain couples TRBV11-1 to TRBJ2-2; D is unresolved. V lost 5 bases to trimming and J lost 5 bases, with 6 bases between them. The germline gives CDR1 SGHAT, CDR2 FQDESV (reference sequence). The CDR3 has 12 amino acids. The chain's CDR3 is CASSPQTGELFF. CDR3 DNA: TGTGCCAGCAGCCCCCAGACCGGGGAGCTGTTTTTT.

The V gene is TRBV2, the J gene TRBJ2-2; possibly TRBD2 for D (6 bases). The V gene lost 9 bases and the J gene lost 0 bases, with 14 bases spanning the gap. The V gene's germline CDR1 is SNHLY and CDR2 FYNNEI. There are 15 residues in the CDR3. This chain's CDR3 is CASRVGGTNTGELFF. CDR3 DNA sequence: TGTGCCAGTAGGGTTGGCGGGACGAACACCGGGGAGCTGTTTTTT.

The chain combines TRBV9 with TRBJ1-5, with D perhaps TRBD1 (5 bases). Germline V lookup: CDR1 SGDLS, CDR2 YYNGEE. Trimming shortened V by 6 bases and J by 3 bases, and 13 bases separated the two germline ends. The CDR3 covers 14 residues. The CDR3 bases are TGTGCCAGCAACCATGGGGGGTCCAATCAGCCCCAGCATTTT. This codes for CASNHGGSNQPQHF.

To note about this clone: Other nucleotide sequences from this sample produce the same CDR3. V is TRBV7-2 and J is TRBJ1-6; TRBD1 aligns across 8 bases. V lost 7 bases and J lost 4; bases outside the gene matches: 9. CDR3 size: 16 residues. Germline values: CDR1 SGHTA, CDR2 FQGNSA. The CDR3: CASTLGQGRYNSPLHF. In DNA form, the CDR3 reads TGTGCCAGCACCCTAGGACAGGGTCGATATAATTCACCCCTCCACTTT.